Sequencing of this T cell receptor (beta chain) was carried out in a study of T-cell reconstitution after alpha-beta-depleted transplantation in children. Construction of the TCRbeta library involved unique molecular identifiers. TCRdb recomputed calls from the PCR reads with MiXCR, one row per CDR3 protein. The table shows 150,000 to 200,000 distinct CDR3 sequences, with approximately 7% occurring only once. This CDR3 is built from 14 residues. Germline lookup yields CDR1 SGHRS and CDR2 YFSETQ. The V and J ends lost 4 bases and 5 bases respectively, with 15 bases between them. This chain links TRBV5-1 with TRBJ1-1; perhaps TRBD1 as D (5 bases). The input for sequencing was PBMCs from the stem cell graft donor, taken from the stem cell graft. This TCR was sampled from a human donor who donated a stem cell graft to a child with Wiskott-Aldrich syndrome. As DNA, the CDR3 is TGCGCCAGCAGCCCTACATTCGGGGGGACTGAAGCTTTCTTT. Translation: CASSPTFGGTEAFF.